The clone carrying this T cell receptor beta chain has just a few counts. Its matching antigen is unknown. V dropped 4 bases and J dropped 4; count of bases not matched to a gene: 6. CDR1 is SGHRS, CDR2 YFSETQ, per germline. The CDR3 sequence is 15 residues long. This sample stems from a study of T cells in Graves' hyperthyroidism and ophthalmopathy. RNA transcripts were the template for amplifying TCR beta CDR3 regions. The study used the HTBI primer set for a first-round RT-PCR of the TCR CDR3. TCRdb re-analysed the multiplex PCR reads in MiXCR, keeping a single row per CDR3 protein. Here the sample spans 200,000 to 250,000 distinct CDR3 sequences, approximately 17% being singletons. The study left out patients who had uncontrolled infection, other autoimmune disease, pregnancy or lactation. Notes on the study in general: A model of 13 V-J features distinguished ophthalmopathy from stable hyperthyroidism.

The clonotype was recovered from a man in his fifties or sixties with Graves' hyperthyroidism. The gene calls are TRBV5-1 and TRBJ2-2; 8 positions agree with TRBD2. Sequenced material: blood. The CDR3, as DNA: TGCGCCAGCAGCCCGACTAGCGACGGCACCGGGGAGCTGTTTTTT. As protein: CASSPTSDGTGELFF.